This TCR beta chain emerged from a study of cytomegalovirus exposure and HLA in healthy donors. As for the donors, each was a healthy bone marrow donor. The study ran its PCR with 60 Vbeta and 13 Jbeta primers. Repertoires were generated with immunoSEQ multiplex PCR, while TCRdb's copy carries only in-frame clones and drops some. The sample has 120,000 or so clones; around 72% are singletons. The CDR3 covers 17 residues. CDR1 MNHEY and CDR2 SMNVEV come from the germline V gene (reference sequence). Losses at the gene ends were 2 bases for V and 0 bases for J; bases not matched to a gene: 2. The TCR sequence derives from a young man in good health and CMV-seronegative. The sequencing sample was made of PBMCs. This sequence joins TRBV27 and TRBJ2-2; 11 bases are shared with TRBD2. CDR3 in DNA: TGTGCCAGCAGTTTAGTAGCGGGGGGGGCGAACACCGGGGAGCTGTTTTTT. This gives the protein CASSLVAGGANTGELFF.